This T cell receptor beta chain originates from a study of neurological immune-mediated disorders. Findings of the study overall: Levels of TCR clonal expansion peaked in HTLV-1-associated myelopathy and reached their lowest in multiple sclerosis, under those of healthy controls. CDR3 amino acid sequences found in expanded clones were never shared across subjects, suggesting private repertoires in all groups.

Sample time point: longitudinal time-point 2. For the unsorted libraries, 2 million PBMCs stored at -80 C served as input. Synthesis of cDNA was performed by 5'RACE using 10-nucleotide random UMIs. TCRdb recomputed calls from the 5' RACE reads with MiXCR, one row per CDR3 protein. The sample carries 70,000 to 95,000 distinct CDR3 sequences, about 13% recorded once. V shed 0 bases, J shed 1 base, and the junction held 9 bases outside the gene matches. This CDR3 contains 17 residues. From germline, CDR1 is SGHRS and CDR2 YFSETQ. The sample holds many counts of this clonotype. What it recognizes is unknown.

The clonotype was recovered from a female donor with HTLV-1-associated myelopathy (HAM/TSP). Sequenced sample: PBMCs. The J gene is TRBJ1-2, the V gene TRBV5-1; 7 bases align to TRBD1. CDR3 bases: TGCGCCAGCAGCTTGGTGGTAATGTGGGACAGTAACTATGGCTACACCTTC. This gives the protein CASSLVVMWDSNYGYTF.